Reported below is one T cell receptor beta chain. Antigen unknown. Trimming removed 0 bases from V and 0 bases from J, with 6 bases in between. The V gene's germline CDR1 is ENHRY and CDR2 SYGVKD. CDR3 length: 14 residues. These data belong to a study of siplizumab effects on memory and regulatory T cells. Study findings and constraints: Proliferating Tregs in siplizumab cultures were never verified as suppressive.

Only in-frame clones appear in the TCRdb table, and some are missing; sequencing was by immunoSEQ multiplex PCR. The repertoire holds some 100,000 clones, with roughly nine tenths as singletons. The receptor was isolated from a human donor in good health. This chain uses TRBV10-3 with TRBJ2-7, with D uncertain. Sequences were obtained from Tregs sorted from blood. CDR3 DNA sequence: TGTGCCATCAGTGAGTCGAGCGACTCCTACGAGCAGTACTTC. The encoded protein is CAISESSDSYEQYF.